Sequencing of this T cell receptor (beta chain) was carried out in a study of blood T cell repertoires in COVID-19. Looking at the study overall: PBMCs, B-cell-depleted T cells, or T cells were the source of the cDNA or gDNA that made up the material.

Using immunoSEQ multiplex PCR, the repertoire was profiled, and TCRdb retains in-frame clones only, with some absent. The table shows roughly 200,000 clones, with approximately 85% occurring only once. The CDR3 has 15 residues. V was clipped by 0 bases and J by 6 bases, with 14 bases between them. Germline V gives CDR1 SGDLS, CDR2 YYNGEE. Sequenced input: PBMCs or T cells enriched from blood (not recorded which). The chain has TRBV9 and TRBJ2-3; no clear D. The receptor comes from a man aged 40-50 years who had recovered from COVID-19. CDR3 in DNA: TGTGCCAGCAGCGTAGCCCCCTCGGAGACGGATACGCAGTATTTT. Translation gives CASSVAPSETDTQYF.